A selection of T cell receptor beta chains follows, all from one sample in a study of T cell changes during pregnancy in multiple sclerosis. Sequencing was performed with immunoSEQ multiplex PCR; in TCRdb, only in-frame clones are kept and a portion is missing. The sample contains tens of thousands of clones, roughly 94% of which appear only once. Specimen: CD8+ T cells from peripheral blood mononuclear cells, collected after pregnancy. Receptor source: a female donor with multiple sclerosis, enrolled in a pregnancy study. Both conserved end residues are part of each CDR3. Fields, in order: CDR3 protein, CDR3 length, J gene, clone size, V gene. The size entry is marked missing in some rows and otherwise reads once, few, many or a size class.

CDR3aa: CASSQDFGLVTGSYNEQFF
len: 19
j_gene: TRBJ2-1
abundance: .
v_gene: TRBV4-2

CDR3aa: CASSPQDRGDDGYTF
len: 15
j_gene: TRBJ1-2
abundance: .
v_gene: TRBV4-2

CDR3aa: CASSSAEQYF
len: 10
j_gene: TRBJ2-7
abundance: .
v_gene: TRBV2

CDR3aa: CASSLDRGDTGELFF
len: 15
j_gene: TRBJ2-2
abundance: once
v_gene: TRBV6-5

CDR3aa: CASSLGVNTEAFF
len: 13
j_gene: TRBJ1-1
abundance: .
v_gene: TRBV5-4

CDR3aa: CASTTGGFIYF
len: 11
j_gene: TRBJ1-3
abundance: .
v_gene: TRBV28

CDR3aa: CASSQSQGITEAFF
len: 14
j_gene: TRBJ1-1
abundance: .
v_gene: TRBV27

CDR3aa: CASSPSGGSYEQYF
len: 14
j_gene: TRBJ2-7
abundance: .
v_gene: TRBV7-6

CDR3aa: CAWSAGVLGYTEAFF
len: 15
j_gene: TRBJ1-1
abundance: .
v_gene: TRBV30

CDR3aa: CATSEDEGSGGNNEKLFF
len: 18
j_gene: TRBJ1-4
abundance: .
v_gene: TRBV15

CDR3aa: CASSIRLAIEQYF
len: 13
j_gene: TRBJ2-7
abundance: .
v_gene: TRBV19

CDR3aa: CASSFAGVQETQYF
len: 14
j_gene: TRBJ2-5
abundance: .
v_gene: TRBV5-6

CDR3aa: CASNQRDQGVETQYF
len: 15
j_gene: TRBJ2-5
abundance: .
v_gene: TRBV5-1

CDR3aa: CASTTFGRHEQFF
len: 13
j_gene: TRBJ2-1
abundance: .
v_gene: TRBV6-6

CDR3aa: CASSPGQGNEKLFF
len: 14
j_gene: TRBJ1-4
abundance: .
v_gene: TRBV2

CDR3aa: CASTLLRGGANTEAFF
len: 16
j_gene: TRBJ1-1
abundance: .
v_gene: TRBV19

CDR3aa: CASSLQAATNEKLFF
len: 15
j_gene: TRBJ1-4
abundance: once
v_gene: TRBV11-2

CDR3aa: CSVVGGSREQYF
len: 12
j_gene: TRBJ2-7
abundance: .
v_gene: TRBV29-1

CDR3aa: CAISEINSQETQYF
len: 14
j_gene: TRBJ2-5
abundance: .
v_gene: TRBV10-3

CDR3aa: CASSESGGYNEQFF
len: 14
j_gene: TRBJ2-1
abundance: .
v_gene: TRBV10-2

CDR3aa: CAWGRGNGNTIYF
len: 13
j_gene: TRBJ1-3
abundance: .
v_gene: TRBV30

CDR3aa: CASSRGLAGDGETQYF
len: 16
j_gene: TRBJ2-5
abundance: .
v_gene: TRBV27

CDR3aa: CASSREMGQHNEQFF
len: 15
j_gene: TRBJ2-1
abundance: .
v_gene: TRBV6-5

CDR3aa: CATSNPGVDTIYF
len: 13
j_gene: TRBJ1-3
abundance: .
v_gene: TRBV15

CDR3aa: CASSLGTAPSGELFF
len: 15
j_gene: TRBJ2-2
abundance: .
v_gene: TRBV5-1

CDR3aa: CASTRPSAGDEQYF
len: 14
j_gene: TRBJ2-7
abundance: .
v_gene: TRBV9

CDR3aa: CAWSPMRGLESGEQYF
len: 16
j_gene: TRBJ2-7
abundance: .
v_gene: TRBV30

CDR3aa: CASSLDTSGAFEQYF
len: 15
j_gene: TRBJ2-7
abundance: .
v_gene: TRBV27

CDR3aa: CASSLRGQSNQPQHF
len: 15
j_gene: TRBJ1-5
abundance: .
v_gene: TRBV27

CDR3aa: CSVEISGTYEQYF
len: 13
j_gene: TRBJ2-7
abundance: .
v_gene: TRBV29-1

CDR3aa: CASSEGQGMNTEAFF
len: 15
j_gene: TRBJ1-1
abundance: .
v_gene: TRBV10-2

CDR3aa: CASRPGPLNEQFF
len: 13
j_gene: TRBJ2-1
abundance: .
v_gene: TRBV27

CDR3aa: CASSLGGATGNTIYF
len: 15
j_gene: TRBJ1-3
abundance: .
v_gene: TRBV5-1

CDR3aa: CALGGLYSYEQYF
len: 13
j_gene: TRBJ2-7
abundance: .
v_gene: TRBV6-1

CDR3aa: CASSPTSGTVDEQFF
len: 15
j_gene: TRBJ2-1
abundance: .
v_gene: TRBV6-4

CDR3aa: CASSGDRLNTEAFF
len: 14
j_gene: TRBJ1-1
abundance: .
v_gene: TRBV9

CDR3aa: CASSQDRGTSPSNEQFF
len: 17
j_gene: TRBJ2-1
abundance: .
v_gene: TRBV4-2

CDR3aa: CASSLSNRGGGEQYF
len: 15
j_gene: TRBJ2-7
abundance: .
v_gene: TRBV27

CDR3aa: CASSLAGNYEQYF
len: 13
j_gene: TRBJ2-7
abundance: .
v_gene: TRBV27

CDR3aa: CASKRGPEQFF
len: 11
j_gene: TRBJ2-1
abundance: .
v_gene: TRBV7-8

CDR3aa: CASSDSTRYEQYF
len: 13
j_gene: TRBJ2-7
abundance: .
v_gene: TRBV7-6

CDR3aa: CASSTSSEAYEQYF
len: 14
j_gene: TRBJ2-7
abundance: once
v_gene: TRBV12-1

CDR3aa: CASSPDTSSYEQYF
len: 14
j_gene: TRBJ2-7
abundance: .
v_gene: TRBV7-6